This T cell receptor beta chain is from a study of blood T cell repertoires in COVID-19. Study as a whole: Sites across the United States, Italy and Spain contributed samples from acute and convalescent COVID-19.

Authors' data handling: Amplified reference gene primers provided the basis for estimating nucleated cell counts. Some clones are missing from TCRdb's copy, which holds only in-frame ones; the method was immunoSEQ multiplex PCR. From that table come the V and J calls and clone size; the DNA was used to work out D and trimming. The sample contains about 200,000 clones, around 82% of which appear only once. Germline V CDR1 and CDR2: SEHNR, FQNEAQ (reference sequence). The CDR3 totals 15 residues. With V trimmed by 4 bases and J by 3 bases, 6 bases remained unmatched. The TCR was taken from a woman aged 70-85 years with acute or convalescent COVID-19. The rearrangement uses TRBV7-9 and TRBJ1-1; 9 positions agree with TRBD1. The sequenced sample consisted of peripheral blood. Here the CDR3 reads CASSSGQGGDTEAFF. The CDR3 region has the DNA TGTGCCAGCAGCTCGGGACAGGGAGGGGACACTGAAGCTTTCTTT.